A selection of T cell receptor beta chains follows, all from one sample in a study of CD8+CD57+ T cells in acquired aplastic anemia. Each CDR3 protein is one row after TCRdb ran MiXCR on the reads. The sample shows some 190,000 distinct CDR3 sequences, 35% to 50% of them seen only once. Material: sorted CD4+, CD8+, or CD8+CD57+ T cells (not recorded which) from PBMCs. Every receptor here comes from a human donor in good health. The conserved cysteine and the conserved F or W are not part of the CDR3 here. The order of the fields is CDR3 protein, J gene, V gene.

cdr3_aa: ASKIAGGETQY
j_call: TRBJ2-5
v_call: TRBV2

cdr3_aa: SARVGQQTQY
j_call: TRBJ2-5
v_call: TRBV20-1

cdr3_aa: SAGTGHSQETQY
j_call: TRBJ2-5
v_call: TRBV20-1

cdr3_aa: ASRGTGSYNSPLH
j_call: TRBJ1-6
v_call: TRBV6-1

cdr3_aa: ASSVGAFETQY
j_call: TRBJ2-5
v_call: TRBV12-3/TRBV12-4

cdr3_aa: ATSDLRGGYNEQF
j_call: TRBJ2-1
v_call: TRBV24-1

cdr3_aa: ASSLADTQY
j_call: TRBJ2-3
v_call: TRBV7-2

cdr3_aa: ASSLRDNSNYGYT
j_call: TRBJ1-2
v_call: TRBV7-9

cdr3_aa: ASGLNWGQGTNTEAF
j_call: TRBJ1-1
v_call: TRBV12-5

cdr3_aa: ASSATSGSYEQY
j_call: TRBJ2-7
v_call: TRBV10-1

cdr3_aa: ASSGERDSNEQF
j_call: TRBJ2-1
v_call: TRBV19

cdr3_aa: ASRYDRNNEQF
j_call: TRBJ2-1
v_call: TRBV5-4

cdr3_aa: ASSSTQSSYNSPLY
j_call: TRBJ1-6
v_call: TRBV11-2

cdr3_aa: ASSLVEDRDYEQY
j_call: TRBJ2-7
v_call: TRBV11-2

cdr3_aa: ASSLAVEGETQY
j_call: TRBJ2-5
v_call: TRBV7-6

cdr3_aa: ASSLRLAGATDTQY
j_call: TRBJ2-3
v_call: TRBV12-3/TRBV12-4

cdr3_aa: ASSYFGGTEAF
j_call: TRBJ1-1
v_call: TRBV6-2/TRBV6-3

cdr3_aa: ASSAWGRHGYT
j_call: TRBJ1-2
v_call: TRBV19